The 4 T cell receptor beta chains reported below all come from one sample, sequenced in a study of blood T cell repertoires in COVID-19. TCRdb's table, derived via immunoSEQ multiplex PCR, lists solely in-frame clones and lacks some. The sample shows about 270,000 clones, roughly 85% of them seen only once. Input material: peripheral blood. These receptors came from a woman aged 18-29 years with acute or convalescent COVID-19.

The chain is built from TRBV7-3 and TRBJ2-3; D remains ambiguous. CDR3 length equals 13 residues. Trimming took off 5 bases at V and 6 bases at J, with 12 bases between the two ends. CDR1 is SGHTA, CDR2 FQGTGA, per germline. CDR3 region: CASSPGSPDTQYF. The DNA of the CDR3 is TGTGCCAGCAGCCCAGGTAGTCCGGATACGCAGTATTTT. Drawing the rest from reference TRBV7-3 and TRBJ2-3, the complete variable domain is GAGVSQTPSNKVTEKGKYVELRCDPISGHTALYWYRQSLGQGPEFLIYFQGTGAADDSGLPNDRFFAVRPEGSVSTLKIQRTERGDSAVYLCASSPGSPDTQYFGPGTRLTVL.

The CDR3 bases are TGTGCCAGCAGCTTAGGCGGGGGGAACTACGAGCAGTACTTC. It encodes CASSLGGGNYEQYF. The V call is TRBV7-9, the J call TRBJ2-7, with 8 bases that match TRBD2. The length of the CDR3 is 14 residues. The germline gives CDR1 SEHNR, CDR2 FQNEAQ (reference sequence). V dropped 1 base and J dropped 3; count of bases not matched to a gene: 2.

The chain combines TRBV5-3 with TRBJ2-3; D may be TRBD2 (5 bases). TRBV5-3 is noted as an ORF with a role that remains uncertain. Trimming pared 4 bases from V and 4 bases from J, leaving 19 bases between. This CDR3 is 16 amino acids long. Here the CDR3 DNA reads TGTGCCAGAAGCGACAAACCTCGGGGAACAGCAGATACGCAGTATTTT. It codes for CARSDKPRGTADTQYF.

This chain uses TRBV7-2 with TRBJ2-7; 8 nucleotides line up with TRBD2. Trimming at V came to 5 bases and at J to 3 bases, leaving 6 bases not matched to a gene. The germline gives CDR1 SGHTA, CDR2 FQGNSA. This CDR3 region has 14 residues. The CDR3 DNA reads as TGTGCCAGCAGCCTAACTAGCGGTCACTACGAGCAGTACTTC. Translated, it gives CASSLTSGHYEQYF.